The present T cell receptor beta chain was sequenced within a study of blood T cells in healthy people across ages. Whole-study results and caveats: It was the long-lived donors that had more naive CD4+ cells and higher diversity than aged donors. The study regarded diversity estimates from one million T cells as underestimates.

The CDR3 spans 14 residues. The V end was cut by 2 bases, the J end by 4 bases, with 11 bases between. Germline-derived CDR1 and CDR2 are MNHNY and SVGAGI (reference sequence). To note about this clonotype: The antigen remains unidentified.

A second PCR, run for roughly 7 to 11 cycles, used a sample-barcoded 5' primer plus a J-beta primer mix. A 12-random-nucleotide template-switch adaptor tagged each cDNA molecule. TCRdb re-analysed the 5' RACE reads in MiXCR, keeping a single row per CDR3 protein. Among about 1.4 million distinct CDR3 sequences listed, 59% were seen once. Donation came from healthy Caucasian individuals in Russia who were aged roughly 6 to 95. The genes are TRBV6-6 and TRBJ1-2, with D hard to call. Sequenced material: blood. This receptor was obtained from a man aged 18 to 35 in good health. This chain's CDR3 is CASSYGAVGYGYTF. For the CDR3, the DNA is TGTGCCAGCAGTTACGGCGCTGTGGGCTATGGCTACACCTTC.